These 31 T cell receptor beta chains were sequenced from one sample in a study of T cell responses to AZD1222 COVID-19 vaccine. Sequencing was performed with immunoSEQ multiplex PCR; in TCRdb, only in-frame clones are kept and a portion is missing. This table holds 45,000 to 55,000 clones, more than 60% found once. The source was peripheral blood, collected on day 0 of MenACWY control vaccination. All receptors come from an adult in good health.

The rearrangement uses TRBV5-1 and TRBJ2-7; 9 nucleotides agree with TRBD1. Per the germline V gene, CDR1 is SGHRS and CDR2 is YFSETQ. J was trimmed by 4 bases and V by 3 bases; bases with no gene match: 8. This CDR3 has 15 amino acids. In DNA, the CDR3 is TGCGCCAGCAGCTCTCCGGGACAGGGTATTTACGAGCAGTACTTC. The encoded protein is CASSSPGQGIYEQYF.

J is TRBJ1-5 and V is TRBV23-1, with 7 bases identical to TRBD1. TRBV23-1 is an open reading frame, and its role is uncertain. This CDR3 region has 17 residues. J gave up 4 bases and V 6 bases, and 15 bases lay outside the gene matches. DNA for the CDR3: TGCGCCAGCAGCTCAGAATTCTCAGGGGGAGGAAATCAGCCCCAGCATTTT. Translated, it gives CASSSEFSGGGNQPQHF.

The chain recombines TRBV30 with TRBJ2-5; no reliable D call. The CDR3 is 13 residues long. Trimming shortened V by 1 base and J by 5 bases, and 11 bases separated the two germline ends. CDR1 is GTSNPN and CDR2 is SVGIG in the germline V gene (reference sequence). The CDR3 DNA reads TGTGCCTGGAGTGCCTTTAACCTGGAGACCCAGTACTTC. Translation gives CAWSAFNLETQYF.

V is TRBV14 and J is TRBJ1-6; 7 nucleotides agree with TRBD1. J was trimmed by 10 bases and V by 1 base; bases with no gene match: 7. CDR3 length equals 15 residues. Germline CDR1 is SGHDN and CDR2 is FVKESK. This CDR3 is CASSQVDRMESPLHF. CDR3 nucleotide sequence: TGTGCCAGCAGCCAAGTGGACAGGATGGAGTCACCCCTCCACTTT.

This clone appeared once. V is TRBV7-8 and J is TRBJ1-1, with D possibly matching TRBD1 (6 bases). The CDR3 covers 16 residues. V was clipped by 1 base and J by 2 bases, with 14 bases between them. Germline-derived CDR1 and CDR2 are SGHVS and FQNEAQ. In nucleotides, the CDR3 is TGTGCCAGCAGCTTAGGGACCCGGACAGTTAACACTGAAGCTTTCTTT. Residues: CASSLGTRTVNTEAFF.

This rearrangement joins TRBV2 to TRBJ1-3, with TRBD1 as a possible D gene (6 bases). The CDR3 has 15 residues. The V end was cut by 5 bases, the J end by 4 bases, with 15 bases between. Per the germline V gene, CDR1 is SNHLY and CDR2 is FYNNEI. CDR3 DNA sequence: TGTGCCAGCAGTCGGGGCCAGGGGCTCGGAAACACCATATATTTT. Translation gives CASSRGQGLGNTIYF.

V and J are TRBV20-1 and TRBJ2-3; D is ambiguous. Germline V gene sequence: CDR1 DFQATT, CDR2 SNEGSKA (reference sequence). The CDR3 runs to 11 residues. Trimming pared 6 bases from V and 2 bases from J, leaving 6 bases between. CDR3 nucleotides: TGCAGTGCGTCCTACACAGATACGCAGTATTTT. Amino acids: CSASYTDTQYF.

This clone showed up just a few times. This chain uses TRBV4-1 with TRBJ1-5; D not certain. Germline CDR1 reads MGHRA; CDR2 reads YSYEKL. The CDR3 totals 13 residues. The ends were cut back, 0 bases at V and 7 bases at J, with 7 bases in the middle. In DNA, the CDR3 is TGCGCCAGCAGCCAAGAGGAAGGGCAGCCCCAGCATTTT. Encoded protein: CASSQEEGQPQHF.

This clone was observed a single time. V and J are TRBV5-8 and TRBJ1-2; D is ambiguous. Germline V gene lookup returns CDR1 SGHTS and CDR2 YDEGEE. V lost 5 bases and J lost 2, with 10 bases in between. The length of the CDR3 is 13 residues. The CDR3 sequence: CASSFDGNYGYTF. The CDR3 coding sequence is TGTGCCAGCAGTTTCGACGGAAACTATGGCTACACCTTC.

This clone has just one count. The rearrangement joins TRBV6-5 to TRBJ1-6; no reliable D call. Trimming shortened V by 6 bases and J by 10 bases, and 16 bases separated the two germline ends. The CDR3 contains 14 residues. Germline CDR1 is MNHEY and CDR2 is SVGAGI. CDR3 nucleotide sequence: TGTGCCAGCAGCCGCGGACCCACTGGGTCACCCCTCCACTTT. Its protein is CASSRGPTGSPLHF.

This clone was seen a few times. The chain uses TRBV6-5 and TRBJ2-3; 8 bases line up with TRBD1. Losses at the gene ends were 6 bases for V and 9 bases for J; bases not matched to a gene: 5. The CDR3 is 12 amino acids. Germline V gene lookup returns CDR1 MNHEY and CDR2 SVGAGI. DNA for the CDR3: TGTGCCAGCAGCCAGCAGGGGGCGACGCAGTATTTT. The encoded protein is CASSQQGATQYF.

Written as DNA, the CDR3 is TGTGCCAGCAGCTTGGGTAAGAGCAATCAGCCCCAGCATTTT. Translated: CASSLGKSNQPQHF. This chain connects TRBV7-8 to TRBJ1-5; unclear D gene. CDR3 length equals 14 residues. Germline V gene lookup returns CDR1 SGHVS and CDR2 FQNEAQ. Trimming left V 3 bases short and J 1 base short, with 7 bases between.

This rearrangement joins TRBV5-4 to TRBJ1-6; tentatively, D is TRBD1 (5 bases). The germline CDR1 and CDR2 sequences are SGHNT and YYREEE (reference sequence). The germline V and J ends were trimmed by 0 bases and 6 bases, with 10 bases remaining between them. The length of the CDR3 is 15 residues. CDR3 DNA sequence: TGTGCCAGCAGCTTGGCGGCCAGGGCTAATTCACCCCTCCACTTT. This translates into CASSLAARANSPLHF.

J is TRBJ2-7 and V is TRBV11-3, with TRBD1 matching over 9 bases. There are 15 residues in the CDR3. Germline assignment: CDR1 SGHNT and CDR2 YENEEA. Trimming at V came to 2 bases and at J to 7 bases, leaving 9 bases not matched to a gene. CDR3 nucleotide sequence: TGTGCCAGCAGCTTAACAGGGGGCGATTCGGGTGAGCAGTACTTC. This translates into CASSLTGGDSGEQYF. The entire variable domain, with the rest obtained from reference TRBV11-3 and TRBJ2-7, is as follows: EAGVVQSPRYKIIEKKQPVAFWCNPISGHNTLYWYLQNLGQGPELLIRYENEEAVDDSQLPKDRFSAERLKGVDSTLKIQPAELGDSAVYLCASSLTGGDSGEQYFGPGTRLTVT.

This clone counts as medium-sized. The chain combines TRBV7-8 with TRBJ2-3; 14 bases agree with TRBD2. The CDR3 loop spans 19 amino acids. CDR1 is SGHVS and CDR2 is FQNEAQ in the germline V gene. Trimming took 0 bases from V and 4 from J; bases not matched to a gene: 9. The chain's CDR3 is CASSLALGLAGVEADTQYF. The DNA of the CDR3 is TGTGCCAGCAGCTTAGCGCTGGGACTAGCGGGAGTGGAGGCAGATACGCAGTATTTT.

This rearrangement joins TRBV5-4 to TRBJ1-1; no definite D call. This CDR3 has 13 residues. The germline V gene has CDR1 SGHNT and CDR2 YYREEE (reference sequence). V was cut by 7 bases and J by 1 base, with 11 bases left in between. The DNA of the CDR3 is TGTGCCAGCCTCCGGAACCCGAACACTGAAGCTTTCTTT. This translates into CASLRNPNTEAFF.

This chain joins TRBV19 and TRBJ1-5; D perhaps matches TRBD1 (5 bases). The CDR3 loop spans 13 amino acids. The germline V and J ends were trimmed by 5 bases and 6 bases, with 11 bases remaining between them. Germline loops: CDR1 LNHDA, CDR2 SQIVND (reference sequence). DNA for the CDR3: TGTGCCAGTAGTCAGCAGGGCGGTCAGCCCCAGCATTTT. Its translation: CASSQQGGQPQHF.

The chain combines TRBV30 with TRBJ1-2, with 9 bases identical to TRBD1. This CDR3 is built from 14 residues. Per the germline V gene, CDR1 is GTSNPN and CDR2 is SVGIG (reference sequence). V shed 1 base and J 4 bases; nucleotides not matched to a gene: 4. CDR3 region: CAWSGDREGYGYTF. The CDR3 DNA is TGTGCCTGGAGTGGGGACAGGGAGGGCTATGGCTACACCTTC. Variable domain in full (rest from reference TRBV30 and TRBJ1-2): SQTIHQWPATLVQPVGSPLSLECTVEGTSNPNLYWYRQAAGRGLQLLFYSVGIGQISSEVPQNLSASRPQDRQFILSSKKLLLSDSGFYLCAWSGDREGYGYTFGSGTRLTVV.

The rearrangement links TRBV5-5 to TRBJ1-1, with D possibly TRBD1 on 5 matching bases. Germline CDR1 is SGHKS and CDR2 is YYEKEE (reference sequence). CDR3 length: 15 residues. V lost 2 bases, J lost 4 bases, and 15 bases lay in between. The CDR3 sequence is CASSFTGAGGTEAFF. DNA of the CDR3: TGTGCCAGCAGCTTTACCGGGGCCGGGGGCACTGAAGCTTTCTTT.

V usage is TRBV5-1 and J usage is TRBJ2-5; D possibly corresponds to TRBD2 (5 bases). Trimming took 1 base from V and 1 from J, leaving 8 bases between them. Germline values: CDR1 SGHRS, CDR2 YFSETQ. The CDR3 consists of 14 residues. CDR3 region: CASSLYGIQETQYF. CDR3 coding DNA: TGCGCCAGCAGCTTGTACGGGATCCAAGAGACCCAGTACTTC.

The chain has TRBV5-6 and TRBJ1-3; no definite D call. The V and J ends lost 4 bases and 4 bases respectively, with 3 bases between them. There are 11 residues in the CDR3. Germline CDR1 and CDR2: SGHDT and YYEEEE. The CDR3 is CASSTGNTIYF. DNA of the CDR3: TGTGCCAGCAGCACAGGAAACACCATATATTTT.

The chain has TRBV30 and TRBJ2-5, with 8 positions matching TRBD2. The CDR3 runs 14 residues. V lost 0 bases and J lost 3; bases outside the gene matches: 3. The germline V gene has CDR1 GTSNPN and CDR2 SVGIG (reference sequence). The CDR3 DNA is TGTGCCTGGAGTGTCAATAGCGGGAAAGAGACCCAGTACTTC. The encoded protein is CAWSVNSGKETQYF.

The rearrangement links TRBV2 to TRBJ2-5; D is unclear. V dropped 6 bases and J dropped 0 bases, with 14 bases sitting between them. Germline CDR1 SNHLY, CDR2 FYNNEI. The CDR3 loop spans 15 amino acids. The chain's CDR3 is CASRRLDVNQETQYF. The CDR3 DNA follows: TGTGCCAGCAGGAGGTTGGACGTCAACCAAGAGACCCAGTACTTC.

The genes are TRBV30 and TRBJ1-1, with 7 nucleotides matching TRBD1. Trimming cost V 0 bases and J 9 bases; bases outside gene matches: 10. The CDR3 has 14 residues. The germline gives CDR1 GTSNPN, CDR2 SVGIG (reference sequence). CDR3 DNA: TGTGCCTGGAGTGTAGACAGGGCTAGAGGAAAAGCTTTCTTT. This codes for CAWSVDRARGKAFF.

The chain employs TRBV6-5 and TRBJ1-1; D is ambiguous. The CDR3 length is 15 residues. V gave up 4 bases and J gave up 0 bases, with 12 bases separating them. The germline V gene encodes CDR1 MNHEY and CDR2 SVGAGI. CDR3 DNA: TGTGCCAGCAGTTCCGAAGGTTGGATGAACACTGAAGCTTTCTTT. Translating gives CASSSEGWMNTEAFF.

By sample share, this clone is large (0.1 to 1%). The rearrangement joins TRBV6-2 or TRBV6-3 to TRBJ2-3; possible D gene TRBD2, 5 bases. The CDR3 runs to 14 residues. The V end lost 2 bases, the J end lost 7 bases, and 13 bases lay between the germline ends. CDR1 MNHEY and CDR2 SVGEGT come from the germline V gene. The CDR3 here is CASSYQSSSNTQYF. The CDR3, as DNA: TGTGCCAGCAGTTACCAATCTAGCTCAAATACGCAGTATTTT.

V and J are TRBV4-1 and TRBJ2-3; D possibly uses TRBD1 or TRBD2 (5 bases each). The germline CDR1 and CDR2 sequences are MGHRA and YSYEKL. V gave up 3 bases and J gave up 10 bases, with 20 bases separating them. This CDR3 is 15 amino acids long. The CDR3: CASSHPGTPQNAQYF. CDR3 coding DNA: TGCGCCAGCAGCCACCCGGGGACCCCACAGAACGCGCAGTATTTT.

This chain joins TRBV18 and TRBJ1-1; a possible D gene is TRBD1 (5 bases). Germline V gives CDR1 KGHSH, CDR2 LQKENI. The CDR3 is made up of 13 amino acids. V was shortened by 6 bases and J by 6 bases, with 14 bases between the two germline ends. CDR3 nucleotide sequence: TGTGCCAGCTCGCTTGTTGGGGGGTCTGAAGCTTTCTTT. Its protein product is CASSLVGGSEAFF.

The V gene is TRBV4-1, the J gene TRBJ1-6, with D possibly TRBD1 on 6 matching bases. Germline-derived CDR1 and CDR2 are MGHRA and YSYEKL. Trimming removed 4 bases at V and 10 bases at J, with 17 bases between. The CDR3 is made up of 15 amino acids. CDR3 in DNA: TGCGCCAGCAGCCTTCAGACAGCAGGGGAGTCACCCCTCCACTTT. Its protein is CASSLQTAGESPLHF.

The V and J genes are TRBV9 and TRBJ1-1, with D possibly being TRBD1 (5 bases). CDR3 size: 14 residues. Per germline, CDR1 SGDLS and CDR2 YYNGEE. The V and J ends lost 0 bases and 6 bases respectively, with 12 bases between them. The CDR3 DNA sequence: TGTGCCAGCAGCGTAGCTACGACAGCCCCTGAAGCTTTCTTT. Translated: CASSVATTAPEAFF. The full variable domain, with the rest looked up from reference TRBV9 and TRBJ1-1, is DSGVTQTPKHLITATGQRVTLRCSPRSGDLSVYWYQQSLDQGLQFLIQYYNGEERAKGNILERFSAQQFPDLHSELNLSSLELGDSALYFCASSVATTAPEAFFGQGTRLTVV.

This chain uses TRBV3-1 (or the pseudogene TRBV3-2) with TRBJ2-1; 12 nucleotides agree with TRBD2. The germline V gene has CDR1 LGHDT and CDR2 YNNKEL (reference sequence). V lost 2 bases to trimming and J lost 7 bases; unmatched junction nucleotides: 3. The CDR3 is 15 amino acids. CDR3 sequence (DNA): TGTGCCAGCAGCCAACAGACTAGCGGGAGTAATGAGCAGTTCTTC. It is translated as CASSQQTSGSNEQFF.